A selection of T cell receptor beta chains follows, all from one sample in a study of technical replicates of blood from several donors. Produced via immunoSEQ multiplex PCR; TCRdb's table is partial and in-frame only. The sample shows 95,000 or so clones, around 96% of them seen only once. The sequenced sample consisted of T cells isolated from PBMCs. These receptors all stem from a human donor in good health. CDR3s include the opening cysteine and the closing phenylalanine or tryptophan. Fields, in order: V gene, D gene, CDR3 length, clone size, J gene, CDR3 DNA, CDR3 protein. A D gene is named only where the DNA matches it firmly. Not all rows give a size; the values are once, few, many and, for expanded clones, a class.

V gene: TRBV10-3
D gene: -
CDR3 length: 14
clone size: -
J gene: TRBJ1-2
CDR3 DNA: TGTGCCATCAGTGGGCAGGAAGCTAACTATGGCTACACCTTC
CDR3 protein: CAISGQEANYGYTF

V gene: TRBV27
D gene: TRBD2
CDR3 length: 16
clone size: -
J gene: TRBJ2-7
CDR3 DNA: TGTGCCAGCAGTTTAGGAGCTAGCGGTGTCCTATACGAGCAGTACTTC
CDR3 protein: CASSLGASGVLYEQYF

V gene: TRBV28
D gene: TRBD2
CDR3 length: 16
clone size: -
J gene: TRBJ2-1
CDR3 DNA: TGTGCCAGCGCGACTAGCTACAACCCTGACTACAATGAGCAGTTCTTC
CDR3 protein: CASATSYNPDYNEQFF

V gene: TRBV7-2
D gene: TRBD1
CDR3 length: 18
clone size: few
J gene: TRBJ1-1
CDR3 DNA: TGTGCCAGCAGCTTACGTCCGGGACAGGGGTTTGTAGGGACTGAAGCTTTCTTT
CDR3 protein: CASSLRPGQGFVGTEAFF

V gene: TRBV15
D gene: TRBD2
CDR3 length: 19
clone size: -
J gene: TRBJ2-3
CDR3 DNA: TGTGCCACCAGCAGAGGTACAGGGACTAGCTTTGAGGGCAGAGATACGCAGTATTTT
CDR3 protein: CATSRGTGTSFEGRDTQYF

V gene: TRBV19
D gene: TRBD2
CDR3 length: 15
clone size: -
J gene: TRBJ2-7
CDR3 DNA: TGTGCCAGTAGTCCCGGACTAGCGGGAGGTAGGGAGCAGTACTTC
CDR3 protein: CASSPGLAGGREQYF

V gene: TRBV11-3
D gene: -
CDR3 length: 12
clone size: -
J gene: TRBJ1-2
CDR3 DNA: TGTGCCAGCAGCCCCAGAGGCTATGGCTACACCTTC
CDR3 protein: CASSPRGYGYTF

V gene: TRBV10-3
D gene: -
CDR3 length: 13
clone size: once
J gene: TRBJ1-1
CDR3 DNA: TGTGCCATCAGTGGCAGTTGGAACACTGAAGCTTTCTTT
CDR3 protein: CAISGSWNTEAFF

V gene: TRBV27
D gene: -
CDR3 length: 13
clone size: -
J gene: TRBJ1-5
CDR3 DNA: TGTGCCAGCGGCTACAGGAACAATCAGCCCCAGCATTTT
CDR3 protein: CASGYRNNQPQHF

V gene: TRBV7-2
D gene: -
CDR3 length: 14
clone size: few
J gene: TRBJ2-1
CDR3 DNA: TGTGCCAGCAGCACTAGGGTCTACCGAGATGAGCAGTTCTTC
CDR3 protein: CASSTRVYRDEQFF

V gene: TRBV15
D gene: -
CDR3 length: 15
clone size: -
J gene: TRBJ1-5
CDR3 DNA: TGTGCCACCAGCTTATACGGGGGGGCCAATCAGCCCCAGCATTTT
CDR3 protein: CATSLYGGANQPQHF

V gene: TRBV9
D gene: -
CDR3 length: 14
clone size: -
J gene: TRBJ2-7
CDR3 DNA: TGTGCCAGCAGCGAAAGCTCGGGATTCTACGAGCAGTACTTC
CDR3 protein: CASSESSGFYEQYF

V gene: TRBV6-5
D gene: -
CDR3 length: 13
clone size: -
J gene: TRBJ2-2
CDR3 DNA: TGTGCCAGCAGTTCGACCAGAGGCGGGGAGCTGTTTTTT
CDR3 protein: CASSSTRGGELFF

V gene: TRBV11-3
D gene: -
CDR3 length: 18
clone size: -
J gene: TRBJ1-1
CDR3 DNA: TGTGCCAGCAGCTTAGATCTTATAACAGGGAGTAACCTCGCTGAAGCTTTCTTT
CDR3 protein: CASSLDLITGSNLAEAFF

V gene: TRBV7-2
D gene: -
CDR3 length: 14
clone size: -
J gene: TRBJ2-2
CDR3 DNA: TGTGCCAGCAGCATTAGCGGAAACACCGGGGAGCTGTTTTTT
CDR3 protein: CASSISGNTGELFF

V gene: TRBV10-3
D gene: TRBD2
CDR3 length: 14
clone size: -
J gene: TRBJ2-1
CDR3 DNA: TGTGCCATCAGGGTCCAGCGGGAGGGCAATGAGCAGTTCTTC
CDR3 protein: CAIRVQREGNEQFF

V gene: TRBV7-8
D gene: TRBD2
CDR3 length: 16
clone size: once
J gene: TRBJ2-7
CDR3 DNA: TGTGCCAGCAGCTCGAGGACTAGCGGGAGCTCCTACGAGCAGTACTTC
CDR3 protein: CASSSRTSGSSYEQYF

V gene: TRBV6-4
D gene: TRBD2
CDR3 length: 14
clone size: -
J gene: TRBJ2-3
CDR3 DNA: TGTGCCAGCAGTCTAGATAGCGGGAAGAATACGCAGTATTTT
CDR3 protein: CASSLDSGKNTQYF

V gene: TRBV30
D gene: -
CDR3 length: 13
clone size: -
J gene: TRBJ2-1
CDR3 DNA: TGTGCCTGGACCCGAGGGGGGGCTAATGAGCAGTTCTTC
CDR3 protein: CAWTRGGANEQFF

V gene: TRBV7-9
D gene: -
CDR3 length: 15
clone size: -
J gene: TRBJ2-5
CDR3 DNA: TGTGCCAGCGCTAAATTGGCTAGCAGAGAAGAGACCCAGTACTTC
CDR3 protein: CASAKLASREETQYF

V gene: TRBV7-2
D gene: -
CDR3 length: 16
clone size: -
J gene: TRBJ2-7
CDR3 DNA: TGTGCCAGCAGCTTAGTCTTAGCGGCCGGGTCCTACGAGCAGTACTTC
CDR3 protein: CASSLVLAAGSYEQYF

V gene: TRBV9
D gene: TRBD1
CDR3 length: 14
clone size: -
J gene: TRBJ2-1
CDR3 DNA: TGTGCCAGCAGCGTGTGGACAGGGGACAATGAGCAGTTCTTC
CDR3 protein: CASSVWTGDNEQFF

V gene: TRBV9
D gene: TRBD2
CDR3 length: 14
clone size: -
J gene: TRBJ2-3
CDR3 DNA: TGTGCCAGCAGCGTAGCGGGAGGACGAGATACGCAGTATTTT
CDR3 protein: CASSVAGGRDTQYF

V gene: TRBV28
D gene: -
CDR3 length: 15
clone size: -
J gene: TRBJ1-5
CDR3 DNA: TGTGCCAGCAGAGTCGGGGGGGATGGTAGTCAGCCCCAGCATTTT
CDR3 protein: CASRVGGDGSQPQHF

V gene: TRBV27
D gene: -
CDR3 length: 16
clone size: -
J gene: TRBJ1-4
CDR3 DNA: TGTGCCAGCAGCCCTTCCACAGGGTTGGGAACTGGAAAACTGTTTTTT
CDR3 protein: CASSPSTGLGTGKLFF

V gene: TRBV11-2
D gene: TRBD2
CDR3 length: 14
clone size: -
J gene: TRBJ2-3
CDR3 DNA: TGTGCCAGCAGCTTTACTAGCGACGTCGATACGCAGTATTTT
CDR3 protein: CASSFTSDVDTQYF

V gene: TRBV6-6
D gene: -
CDR3 length: 16
clone size: -
J gene: TRBJ1-2
CDR3 DNA: TGTGCCAGCACTCTGGACCCCGGGAAGGGAGGTACGGGCTACACCTTC
CDR3 protein: CASTLDPGKGGTGYTF

V gene: TRBV2
D gene: -
CDR3 length: 15
clone size: -
J gene: TRBJ2-1
CDR3 DNA: TGTGCCAGCAGTGAGACTAGAGCGGCCTACAATGAGCAGTTCTTC
CDR3 protein: CASSETRAAYNEQFF

V gene: TRBV19
D gene: -
CDR3 length: 16
clone size: once
J gene: TRBJ2-6
CDR3 DNA: TGTGCCAGTAGTGGGGCGAGCAGGACTGGGGCCAACGTCCTGACTTTC
CDR3 protein: CASSGASRTGANVLTF

V gene: TRBV12-5
D gene: -
CDR3 length: 13
clone size: -
J gene: TRBJ2-1
CDR3 DNA: TGTGCTAGTGGTTTACGACTGAGCAATGAGCAGTTCTTC
CDR3 protein: CASGLRLSNEQFF

V gene: TRBV27
D gene: TRBD1
CDR3 length: 14
clone size: -
J gene: TRBJ2-5
CDR3 DNA: TGTGCCAGCAGTTTCCGACAGGGTTGGGAGACCCAGTACTTC
CDR3 protein: CASSFRQGWETQYF

V gene: TRBV4-1
D gene: -
CDR3 length: 15
clone size: -
J gene: TRBJ2-2
CDR3 DNA: TGCGCCAGCAGCCAAGAAATTTACTACACCGGGGAGCTGTTTTTT
CDR3 protein: CASSQEIYYTGELFF

V gene: TRBV7-2
D gene: TRBD2
CDR3 length: 14
clone size: -
J gene: TRBJ2-3
CDR3 DNA: TGTGCCAGCAGCTTCCTAGCGGAGACAGATACGCAGTATTTT
CDR3 protein: CASSFLAETDTQYF

V gene: TRBV9
D gene: -
CDR3 length: 15
clone size: -
J gene: TRBJ1-5
CDR3 DNA: TGTGCCAGCAGCTCCCAGGGGTATAGCAATCAGCCCCAGCATTTT
CDR3 protein: CASSSQGYSNQPQHF

V gene: TRBV2
D gene: TRBD1
CDR3 length: 14
clone size: -
J gene: TRBJ2-7
CDR3 DNA: TGTGCCAGCAGTGTAGGGACAGGGGGCTACGAGCAGTACTTC
CDR3 protein: CASSVGTGGYEQYF

V gene: TRBV5-6
D gene: -
CDR3 length: 14
clone size: once
J gene: TRBJ1-5
CDR3 DNA: TGTGCCAGCAGCCTCGGGTCTTACAATCAGCCCCAGCATTTT
CDR3 protein: CASSLGSYNQPQHF

V gene: TRBV9
D gene: -
CDR3 length: 16
clone size: -
J gene: TRBJ2-3
CDR3 DNA: TGTGCCAGCAGCGTCTCCCTACGGGAGCGTCAAGATACGCAGTATTTT
CDR3 protein: CASSVSLRERQDTQYF

V gene: TRBV5-1
D gene: -
CDR3 length: 13
clone size: -
J gene: TRBJ1-2
CDR3 DNA: TGCGCCAGCAGCTTTTCGGGGGATCATGGCTACACCTTC
CDR3 protein: CASSFSGDHGYTF

V gene: TRBV19
D gene: -
CDR3 length: 16
clone size: -
J gene: TRBJ2-7
CDR3 DNA: TGTGCCAGTAGTAGGCAGGGGGGTTCTAGCTCCTACGAGCAGTACTTC
CDR3 protein: CASSRQGGSSSYEQYF

V gene: TRBV27
D gene: -
CDR3 length: 14
clone size: -
J gene: TRBJ1-2
CDR3 DNA: TGTGCCAGCAGTTTCGTCGGGACAAGCTATGGCTACACCTTC
CDR3 protein: CASSFVGTSYGYTF

V gene: TRBV4-2
D gene: -
CDR3 length: 16
clone size: once
J gene: TRBJ2-3
CDR3 DNA: TGTGCCAGCAGCCAAGTCACTAGTGCTAGCACAGATACGCAGTATTTT
CDR3 protein: CASSQVTSASTDTQYF

V gene: TRBV5-4
D gene: -
CDR3 length: 16
clone size: -
J gene: TRBJ2-7
CDR3 DNA: TGTGCCAGCAGCTTGGATTGGCGGGAGAGGGACAACGAGCAGTACTTC
CDR3 protein: CASSLDWRERDNEQYF

V gene: TRBV4-1
D gene: TRBD1
CDR3 length: 20
clone size: -
J gene: TRBJ1-5
CDR3 DNA: TGCGCCAGCAGCCAAGCCCACGTTATTAAAGACAGGGTCGTGAATCAGCCCCAGCATTTT
CDR3 protein: CASSQAHVIKDRVVNQPQHF

V gene: TRBV6-6
D gene: TRBD2
CDR3 length: 16
clone size: -
J gene: TRBJ2-3
CDR3 DNA: TGTGCCAGCAGTTCCCCGGGCACTAGCGGGAAGGATACGCAGTATTTT
CDR3 protein: CASSSPGTSGKDTQYF

V gene: TRBV6-1
D gene: -
CDR3 length: 13
clone size: -
J gene: TRBJ1-2
CDR3 DNA: TGTGCCAGCAGTGAAGGACAAGCCTATGGCTACACCTTC
CDR3 protein: CASSEGQAYGYTF

V gene: TRBV28
D gene: TRBD1
CDR3 length: 16
clone size: -
J gene: TRBJ1-2
CDR3 DNA: TGTGCCAGCCGTTGGACAGGGGAATCGGCTAACTATGGCTACACCTTC
CDR3 protein: CASRWTGESANYGYTF

V gene: TRBV30
D gene: -
CDR3 length: 12
clone size: -
J gene: TRBJ1-3
CDR3 DNA: TGTGCCTGGAGTGTCGGTGGAAACACCATATATTTT
CDR3 protein: CAWSVGGNTIYF

V gene: TRBV7-3
D gene: TRBD1
CDR3 length: 14
clone size: -
J gene: TRBJ2-3
CDR3 DNA: TGTGCCAGCAGCTCCGGGACAGGGTGGGATACGCAGTATTTT
CDR3 protein: CASSSGTGWDTQYF

V gene: TRBV9
D gene: -
CDR3 length: 15
clone size: -
J gene: TRBJ1-2
CDR3 DNA: TGTGCCAGCAGCGTAGGCGGCAGCTTTAACTATGGCTACACCTTC
CDR3 protein: CASSVGGSFNYGYTF

V gene: TRBV27
D gene: TRBD1
CDR3 length: 18
clone size: -
J gene: TRBJ2-7
CDR3 DNA: TGTGCCAGCAGTTTATTGACAGGGGAAACTGGACTACCTTACGAGCAGTACTTC
CDR3 protein: CASSLLTGETGLPYEQYF

V gene: TRBV10-3
D gene: TRBD1
CDR3 length: 16
clone size: -
J gene: TRBJ2-2
CDR3 DNA: TGTGCCATCAGCCCCGAGGTAGGGGGCGGAACCGGGGAGCTGTTTTTT
CDR3 protein: CAISPEVGGGTGELFF

V gene: TRBV29-1
D gene: -
CDR3 length: 13
clone size: -
J gene: TRBJ1-1
CDR3 DNA: TGCAGCGTTGTGTGGGGCGCGAACACTGAAGCTTTCTTT
CDR3 protein: CSVVWGANTEAFF

V gene: TRBV7-9
D gene: TRBD2
CDR3 length: 15
clone size: -
J gene: TRBJ2-7
CDR3 DNA: TGTGCCAGCAGCTTAGTTAGCGGGGTCCTTAGGGAGCAGTACTTC
CDR3 protein: CASSLVSGVLREQYF

V gene: TRBV19
D gene: -
CDR3 length: 13
clone size: -
J gene: TRBJ2-1
CDR3 DNA: TGTGCCAGTAGTATGGTAACTCACAATGAGCAGTTCTTC
CDR3 protein: CASSMVTHNEQFF

V gene: TRBV4-1
D gene: -
CDR3 length: 16
clone size: -
J gene: TRBJ1-1
CDR3 DNA: TGCGCCAGCAGCCACCTGGGTAGAGGCAGGAACACTGAAGCTTTCTTT
CDR3 protein: CASSHLGRGRNTEAFF

V gene: TRBV7-9
D gene: -
CDR3 length: 14
clone size: -
J gene: TRBJ1-2
CDR3 DNA: TGTGCCAGCAGCGCTAGACAGGCTCCGGGTGGATGCACCTTC
CDR3 protein: CASSARQAPGGCTF

V gene: TRBV5-4
D gene: -
CDR3 length: 14
clone size: -
J gene: TRBJ2-7
CDR3 DNA: TGTGCCAGCAGCTTGGGGGGAGACGGTTACGAGCAGTACTTC
CDR3 protein: CASSLGGDGYEQYF

V gene: TRBV28
D gene: -
CDR3 length: 12
clone size: -
J gene: TRBJ2-3
CDR3 DNA: TGTGCCAGTAACAGGGCCACAGATACGCAGTATTTT
CDR3 protein: CASNRATDTQYF

V gene: TRBV9
D gene: TRBD1
CDR3 length: 17
clone size: -
J gene: TRBJ1-4
CDR3 DNA: TGTGCCAGCAGCGCGACAGGGGGGCGTGCAACTAATGAAAAACTGTTTTTT
CDR3 protein: CASSATGGRATNEKLFF

V gene: TRBV5-6
D gene: -
CDR3 length: 15
clone size: few
J gene: TRBJ1-1
CDR3 DNA: TGTGCCAGCAGCCAAGGACAGTTCATGAACACTGAAGCTTTCTTT
CDR3 protein: CASSQGQFMNTEAFF